Following are 22 T cell receptor beta chains from one sample sequenced in a study of T cells in narcolepsy. Generated by immunoSEQ multiplex PCR, the TCRdb table keeps only in-frame clones and is missing some. The sample has 30,000 or so clones; around four fifths are singletons. The material sequenced was CD45RA- memory CD4+ T cells from PBMCs. The source of these receptors is a human donor with narcolepsy.

The DNA of the CDR3 is TGTGCCAGCAGCTTGGTTGCAGGAAGAGCCTACGAGCAGTACTTC. It is translated as CASSLVAGRAYEQYF. The chain joins TRBV5-4 to TRBJ2-7; no reliable D call. V was pared by 0 bases and J by 2 bases, with 12 bases between. This CDR3 spans 15 amino acids. Germline CDR1 is SGHNT and CDR2 is YYREEE (reference sequence).

This rearrangement joins TRBV5-1 to TRBJ2-7; either TRBD1 or TRBD2 may supply D (6 bases each). This CDR3 has 12 amino acids. In germline, CDR1 is SGHRS, CDR2 YFSETQ. V lost 4 bases and J 4 bases, leaving 9 bases between the germline ends. In DNA, the CDR3 is TGCGCCAGCAGCACGGGGGCGTACGAGCAGTACTTC. It codes for CASSTGAYEQYF.

This clone occurred a few times. Other DNA variants within this sample encode the same CDR3. The chain carries TRBV7-3 and TRBJ2-1; 10 nucleotides agree with TRBD1. Per the germline V gene, CDR1 is SGHTA and CDR2 is FQGTGA. The CDR3 is made up of 18 amino acids. The V and J ends lost 5 bases and 5 bases, in that order; junction bases with no gene match: 15. The CDR3 loop reads CASSPGRGDRGIHNEQFF. CDR3 DNA sequence: TGTGCCAGCAGCCCAGGTCGGGGGGACAGGGGAATTCACAATGAGCAGTTCTTC.

This clone came up a few times. The J gene is TRBJ1-1, the V gene TRBV7-2; D is ambiguous. The CDR3 covers 12 residues. Trimming stripped 3 bases from V and 4 bases from J, with 6 bases between. CDR1 and CDR2 from the germline V gene are SGHTA and FQGNSA. The CDR3 loop is CASSFGRTEAFF. The CDR3 DNA is TGTGCCAGCAGCTTTGGGCGCACTGAAGCTTTCTTT. Filled out from reference TRBV7-2 and TRBJ1-1, the complete variable domain reads GAGVSQSPSNKVTEKGKDVELRCDPISGHTALYWYRQSLGQGLEFLIYFQGNSAPDKSGLPSDRFSAERTGGSVSTLTIQRTQQEDSAVYLCASSFGRTEAFFGQGTRLTVV.

The genes are TRBV7-6 and TRBJ2-1; 11 bases are shared with TRBD2. With V trimmed by 1 base and J by 0 bases, 8 bases remained unmatched. The CDR3 length is 19 residues. Germline V gene sequence: CDR1 SGHVS, CDR2 FNYEAQ. The CDR3 loop reads CASSLDSGGAGSSYNEQFF. CDR3 nucleotide sequence: TGTGCCAGCAGCTTAGATAGCGGGGGGGCCGGGAGCTCCTACAATGAGCAGTTCTTC.

The V and J genes are TRBV2 and TRBJ2-7; 10 nucleotides agree with TRBD1. The CDR3 covers 13 residues. Germline V CDR1 and CDR2: SNHLY, FYNNEI. V lost 10 bases and J lost 3; bases outside the gene matches: 6. For the CDR3, the DNA is TGTGCCACCTCCGGGACAGGGGACTACGAGCAGTACTTC. As protein: CATSGTGDYEQYF.

The CDR3 nucleotides are TGTGCCAGCAGCTCTCAGGGGGCTATAACTGAAGCTTTCTTT. Protein sequence: CASSSQGAITEAFF. The V call is TRBV7-8, the J call TRBJ1-1; 8 bases are shared with TRBD1. Trimming at V came to 4 bases and at J to 5 bases, leaving 6 bases not matched to a gene. This CDR3 region has 14 residues. Germline-derived CDR1 and CDR2 are SGHVS and FQNEAQ.

This clone was counted a few times. V is TRBV29-1 and J is TRBJ1-4, with D possibly being TRBD1 (5 bases). This CDR3 comprises 12 residues. From germline, CDR1 is SQVTM and CDR2 ANQGSEA. CDR3 loop: CRGGDLGEKLFF. DNA for the CDR3: TGCCGGGGGGGGGACCTAGGCGAAAAACTGTTTTTT. Full variable domain (remainder filled in from reference TRBV29-1 and TRBJ1-4): SAVISQKPSRDICQRGTSLTIQCQVDSQVTMMFWYRQQPGQSLTLIATANQGSEATYESGFVIDKFPISRPNLTFSTLTVSNMSPEDSSIYLCRGGDLGEKLFFGSGTQLSVL.

The chain couples TRBV5-6 to TRBJ2-7; D assignment may be TRBD1 or TRBD2 (5 bases each). Trimming stripped 0 bases from V and 6 bases from J, with 7 bases between. The CDR3 sequence is 12 residues long. Germline CDR1 reads SGHDT; CDR2 reads YYEEEE. DNA of the CDR3: TGTGCCAGCAGCTTGGGAGGGGCCGAGCAGTACTTC. Amino acid sequence: CASSLGGAEQYF.

This chain uses TRBV30 with TRBJ2-5, with D perhaps matching TRBD1 (6 bases). Germline CDR1 GTSNPN, CDR2 SVGIG (reference sequence). Trimming left V 5 bases short and J 3 bases short, with 7 bases between. The CDR3 runs 11 residues. This chain's CDR3 is CAWGQKETQYF. The DNA for the CDR3 is TGTGCCTGGGGACAGAAAGAGACCCAGTACTTC.

Concerning this clone itself: Lacking the conserved final phenylalanine or tryptophan, this CDR3 likely reflects a read error. The DNA is left out, because the CDR3 cannot be placed on it with certainty; the CDR3 is given as TCRdb lists it. This chain links TRBV21-1 with TRBJ1-2. TRBV21-1 is assigned pseudogene status. Both ends counted, the CDR3 spans 16 residues. The CDR3 reads CASSLTTLRQDYGYTS.

Remarks on this clone: The DNA is left out, because the CDR3 cannot be placed on it with certainty; the CDR3 is given as TCRdb lists it. The V gene is TRBV28, the J gene TRBJ2-7. The CDR3 extends over 17 residues, inclusive of both ends. CDR1 MDHEN and CDR2 SYDVKM come from the germline V gene. CDR3 amino acids: CASSSSSWEPSSYEQYF.

This clone was recorded only once. This chain links TRBV4-3 with TRBJ2-5, with D maybe TRBD2 (6 bases). The germline V gene has CDR1 LGHNA and CDR2 YSLEER. V was trimmed by 0 bases and J by 7 bases, leaving 9 bases between them. There are 13 residues in the CDR3. CDR3 coding DNA: TGCGCCAGCAGCCAAGATGAGGGAGGGACCCAGTACTTC. Translating it yields CASSQDEGGTQYF.

This rearrangement joins TRBV5-1 to TRBJ2-5; D call uncertain. Germline values: CDR1 SGHRS, CDR2 YFSETQ. V lost 4 bases and J lost 1, with 14 bases in between. This CDR3 spans 15 amino acids. The CDR3 bases are TGCGCCAGCAGCGGAAGACTGAGTAGCCAAGAGACCCAGTACTTC. Its translation is CASSGRLSSQETQYF.

The genes are TRBV7-2 and TRBJ2-3, with a possible D match to TRBD1 (5 bases). The CDR3 runs 16 residues. From germline, CDR1 is SGHTA and CDR2 FQGNSA. V was clipped by 1 base and J by 4 bases, with 15 bases between them. CDR3 sequence (DNA): TGTGCCAGCAGCTTAGGCCCCAGACAGAGGTCAGATACGCAGTATTTT. It is translated as CASSLGPRQRSDTQYF.

V is TRBV19 and J is TRBJ1-5; the D gene is possibly TRBD1 (5 bases). The V end lost 7 bases, the J end lost 4 bases, and 8 bases lay between the germline ends. This CDR3 spans 12 amino acids. Germline V gene lookup returns CDR1 LNHDA and CDR2 SQIVND (reference sequence). Here the CDR3 DNA reads TGTGCCAGTATCTGGGGGAATCAGCCCCAGCATTTT. It specifies CASIWGNQPQHF.

The table lists this clone with a few counts. CDR3: CATLYRGGDEKLFF. CDR3 coding DNA: TGTGCCACCCTTTACAGGGGAGGGGATGAAAAACTGTTTTTT. The chain couples TRBV19 to TRBJ1-4; 7 bases align to TRBD1. Trimming took 10 bases from V and 6 from J; bases not matched to a gene: 11. Germline CDR1 is LNHDA and CDR2 is SQIVND (reference sequence). The length of the CDR3 is 14 residues.

The rearrangement uses TRBV28 and TRBJ1-6; D remains ambiguous. The germline gives CDR1 MDHEN, CDR2 SYDVKM. V was cut by 7 bases and J by 6 bases, with 19 bases left in between. The CDR3 contains 16 residues. The chain's CDR3 is CASKLVGLEINSPLHF. CDR3 nucleotides: TGTGCCAGCAAACTCGTCGGGTTGGAAATTAATTCACCCCTCCACTTT.

The rearrangement links TRBV30 to TRBJ1-5; D is perhaps TRBD1 (5 bases). V gave up 5 bases and J gave up 0 bases, with 8 bases separating them. The CDR3 is 13 amino acids. Germline values: CDR1 GTSNPN, CDR2 SVGIG (reference sequence). The CDR3 DNA follows: TGTGCCTGGGGGACTGATAGCAATCAGCCCCAGCATTTT. Amino acid sequence: CAWGTDSNQPQHF.

The chain links TRBV27 to TRBJ2-3; D unresolved. CDR1 and CDR2 from the germline V gene are MNHEY and SMNVEV (reference sequence). The CDR3 is made up of 13 amino acids. V shed 0 bases and J shed 3 bases, with 4 bases lying between them. CDR3 protein: CASSLSITDTQYF. Written as DNA, the CDR3 is TGTGCCAGCAGTTTATCGATAACAGATACGCAGTATTTT.

CDR3 coding DNA: TGTGCCAGCAGCTTGATGCCAGATAGCAATCAGCCCCAGCATTTT. Amino acid sequence: CASSLMPDSNQPQHF. This rearrangement joins TRBV5-4 to TRBJ1-5; D not resolved. This CDR3 is built from 15 residues. The V end lost 1 base, the J end lost 0 bases, and 8 bases lay between the germline ends. Germline values: CDR1 SGHNT, CDR2 YYREEE (reference sequence).

This rearrangement joins TRBV10-1 to TRBJ1-5; the D is unclear. V lost 10 bases and J 3 bases, leaving 4 bases between the germline ends. This CDR3 is 10 amino acids long. Germline V gene sequence: CDR1 WNHNN, CDR2 SYGVQD (reference sequence). The DNA for the CDR3 is TGCGCCAACCTCAATCAGCCCCAGCATTTT. The encoded protein is CANLNQPQHF.